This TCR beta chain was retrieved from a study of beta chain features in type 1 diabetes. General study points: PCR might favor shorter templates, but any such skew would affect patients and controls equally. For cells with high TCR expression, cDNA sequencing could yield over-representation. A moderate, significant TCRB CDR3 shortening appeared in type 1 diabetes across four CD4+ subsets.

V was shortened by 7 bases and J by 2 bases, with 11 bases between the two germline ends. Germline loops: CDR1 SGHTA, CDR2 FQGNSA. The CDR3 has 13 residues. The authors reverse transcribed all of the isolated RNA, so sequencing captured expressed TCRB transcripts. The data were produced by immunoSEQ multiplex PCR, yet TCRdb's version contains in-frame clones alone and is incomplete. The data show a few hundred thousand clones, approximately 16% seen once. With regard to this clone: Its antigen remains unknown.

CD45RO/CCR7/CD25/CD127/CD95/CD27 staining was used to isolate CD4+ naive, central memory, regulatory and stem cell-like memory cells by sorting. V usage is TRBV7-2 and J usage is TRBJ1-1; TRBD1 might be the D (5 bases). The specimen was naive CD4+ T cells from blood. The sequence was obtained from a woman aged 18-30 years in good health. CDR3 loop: CASNRGGNTEAFF. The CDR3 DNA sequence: TGTGCCAGCAACCGGGGGGGAAACACTGAAGCTTTCTTT.